The clone carrying this T cell receptor (beta chain) was picked up one time. This sample is drawn from a study of blood T cell repertoires in COVID-19. Overall study: The United States, Italy and Spain provided the acute and convalescent COVID-19 samples. Sources were T cells, B-cell-depleted T cells, or PBMCs; the material itself was cDNA or gDNA.

As processed by the authors: Amplification with reference gene primers provided the estimates of nucleated cell counts. Data came from immunoSEQ multiplex PCR; TCRdb stores just in-frame clones and leaves some out. D and trimming were read from the DNA, whereas the V and J calls and clone size are those reported in that table. Of under 95,000 clones detected, approximately 83% appear once; the ten largest clones hold about 31%. The germline CDR1 and CDR2 sequences are SQVTM and ANQGSEA. Losses at the gene ends were 0 bases for V and 4 bases for J; bases not matched to a gene: 8. The CDR3 length is 17 residues.

The J gene is TRBJ2-3, the V gene TRBV29-1, with 12 positions matching TRBD1. The sequencing input was peripheral blood. The receptor's source is a woman older than 75 with acute or convalescent COVID-19. CDR3 sequence: CSVEDRKGTGGADTQYF. Written as DNA, the CDR3 is TGCAGCGTTGAAGATCGGAAAGGGACAGGGGGCGCAGATACGCAGTATTTT.